This is a list of T cell receptor beta chains from one sample in a study of neoadjuvant anti-PD-1 for oral cavity cancer. Sequencing was performed with immunoSEQ multiplex PCR; in TCRdb, only in-frame clones are kept and a portion is missing. The sample has roughly 9,600 clones, roughly 62% seen once. The sample in question was PBMCs, obtained after nivolumab (anti-PD-1) treatment. These receptor sequences come from a person between 35 and 79 years old with oral cavity squamous cell carcinoma. Each CDR3 is given with its conserved first and last residue. The order of the fields is J gene, D gene, clone size, V gene, CDR3 DNA, CDR3 protein. A D gene is named only where the DNA matches it firmly. Not all rows give a size; the values are once, few, many and, for expanded clones, a class.

j_call: TRBJ2-1
d_call: -
clone_size: -
v_call: TRBV27
cdr3_nt: TGTGCCAGCAGTTTAAAGGCAGGGGTGGGTGAGCAGTTCTTC
cdr3_aa: CASSLKAGVGEQFF

j_call: TRBJ2-5
d_call: TRBD2
clone_size: -
v_call: TRBV5-4
cdr3_nt: TGTGCCAGCAGCTTACGGACTAGCGGCCCTGGGGAGACCCAGTACTTC
cdr3_aa: CASSLRTSGPGETQYF

j_call: TRBJ1-2
d_call: TRBD1
clone_size: -
v_call: TRBV4-1
cdr3_nt: TGCGCCAGCAGCCAAGAGAGAGGGGGCGGCTATGGCTACACCTTC
cdr3_aa: CASSQERGGGYGYTF

j_call: TRBJ1-1
d_call: TRBD1
clone_size: -
v_call: TRBV27
cdr3_nt: TGTGCCAGCAGGTCTTGGGGAGGGGGCATTGCTTTCTTT
cdr3_aa: CASRSWGGGIAFF

j_call: TRBJ2-5
d_call: -
clone_size: -
v_call: TRBV15
cdr3_nt: TGTGCCACCAGCGGGTCGGACTTGTTGAAAGAGACCCAGTACTTC
cdr3_aa: CATSGSDLLKETQYF

j_call: TRBJ1-1
d_call: TRBD1
clone_size: -
v_call: TRBV6-5
cdr3_nt: TGTGCCAGCAGTTACTCGAGGACAGGAGGAACTGAAGCTTTCTTT
cdr3_aa: CASSYSRTGGTEAFF

j_call: TRBJ1-5
d_call: -
clone_size: -
v_call: TRBV5-1
cdr3_nt: TGCGCCAGCAGCTTGGGACAGGCGCCTAATCAGCCCCAGCATTTT
cdr3_aa: CASSLGQAPNQPQHF

j_call: TRBJ2-3
d_call: -
clone_size: -
v_call: TRBV7-2
cdr3_nt: TGTGCCAGCAGCTTAGACAGGAGCTACACAGATACGCAGTATTTT
cdr3_aa: CASSLDRSYTDTQYF

j_call: TRBJ2-7
d_call: -
clone_size: -
v_call: TRBV5-4
cdr3_nt: TGTGCCAGCAGCCCTGGGTCTCTGGGCGAGCAGTACTTC
cdr3_aa: CASSPGSLGEQYF

j_call: TRBJ2-7
d_call: -
clone_size: -
v_call: TRBV28
cdr3_nt: TGTGCCAGCAGTTTAGAGGAGGGCTACGAGCAGTACTTC
cdr3_aa: CASSLEEGYEQYF

j_call: TRBJ1-1
d_call: -
clone_size: -
v_call: TRBV27
cdr3_nt: TGTGCCAGCTTCGCCGGGACGAGGGGTACTGAAGCTTTCTTT
cdr3_aa: CASFAGTRGTEAFF

j_call: TRBJ1-2
d_call: -
clone_size: -
v_call: TRBV10-3
cdr3_nt: TGTGCCATCAGTGAAGGCCGGGAAAGTGGCTACACCTTC
cdr3_aa: CAISEGRESGYTF

j_call: TRBJ2-7
d_call: -
clone_size: -
v_call: TRBV5-4
cdr3_nt: TGTGCCAGCAGCTCTCCCAGCCGGGAGCAGTACTTC
cdr3_aa: CASSSPSREQYF

j_call: TRBJ2-5
d_call: -
clone_size: -
v_call: TRBV2
cdr3_nt: TGTGCCAGCAGGGTACAAGAGACCCAGTACTTC
cdr3_aa: CASRVQETQYF

j_call: TRBJ1-1
d_call: -
clone_size: -
v_call: TRBV29-1
cdr3_nt: TGCAGCGCTAGGACAGCGAACACTGAAGCTTTCTTT
cdr3_aa: CSARTANTEAFF

j_call: TRBJ2-1
d_call: -
clone_size: -
v_call: TRBV27
cdr3_nt: TGTGCCAGCAGTACGATAAACACTAACAATGAGCAGTTCTTC
cdr3_aa: CASSTINTNNEQFF

j_call: TRBJ1-2
d_call: -
clone_size: -
v_call: TRBV20-1
cdr3_nt: TGCAGTGCTAGGGACGGGGATGGCTACACCTTC
cdr3_aa: CSARDGDGYTF

j_call: TRBJ2-1
d_call: -
clone_size: -
v_call: TRBV7-7
cdr3_nt: TGTGCTAGCAGCTTAGGACCCTTCAATGAGCAGTTCTTC
cdr3_aa: CASSLGPFNEQFF

j_call: TRBJ2-3
d_call: TRBD2
clone_size: -
v_call: TRBV9
cdr3_nt: TGTGCCAGCAGCGTAGGTCCTAGCGGGAGAGGAGGCACAGATACGCAGTATTTT
cdr3_aa: CASSVGPSGRGGTDTQYF

j_call: TRBJ2-7
d_call: TRBD1
clone_size: -
v_call: TRBV27
cdr3_nt: TGTGCCAGCAGTACCGACAGGGTGAGGTACGAGCAGTACTTC
cdr3_aa: CASSTDRVRYEQYF

j_call: TRBJ1-2
d_call: -
clone_size: few
v_call: TRBV7-2
cdr3_nt: TGTGCCAGCAGCTTATGGGGGGCGTCACAATCGGATGGCTACACCTTC
cdr3_aa: CASSLWGASQSDGYTF

j_call: TRBJ1-1
d_call: -
clone_size: -
v_call: TRBV30
cdr3_nt: TGTGCCTGGAGTAGGTCAGAAACTAACACTGAAGCTTTCTTT
cdr3_aa: CAWSRSETNTEAFF

j_call: TRBJ1-4
d_call: TRBD1
clone_size: -
v_call: TRBV11-2
cdr3_nt: TGTGCCAGCAGCCCCTTGTCCAGGGGGCGCGTTGAAAAACTGTTTTTT
cdr3_aa: CASSPLSRGRVEKLFF

j_call: TRBJ1-2
d_call: -
clone_size: -
v_call: TRBV28
cdr3_nt: TGTGCCAGCAGAATCCATCTGACCCGGACGGGCTACACCTTC
cdr3_aa: CASRIHLTRTGYTF

j_call: TRBJ2-3
d_call: -
clone_size: -
v_call: TRBV2
cdr3_nt: TGTGCCAGCCGGCGCGGAGTGGGAGATACGCAGTATTTT
cdr3_aa: CASRRGVGDTQYF

j_call: TRBJ2-7
d_call: TRBD2
clone_size: -
v_call: TRBV5-1
cdr3_nt: TGCGCCAGCAGCTGGGTAGTAGCGGGAGCCGAGCAGTACTTC
cdr3_aa: CASSWVVAGAEQYF

j_call: TRBJ2-6
d_call: -
clone_size: -
v_call: TRBV2
cdr3_nt: TGTGCCAGCAGTGGGACGGGCTCTGGGGCCAACGTCCTGACTTTC
cdr3_aa: CASSGTGSGANVLTF

j_call: TRBJ2-4
d_call: -
clone_size: -
v_call: TRBV6-5
cdr3_nt: TGTGCCAGTTGGGGGCTAGCCAAAAACATTCAGTACTTC
cdr3_aa: CASWGLAKNIQYF

j_call: TRBJ1-1
d_call: -
clone_size: -
v_call: TRBV5-1
cdr3_nt: TGCGCCAGCAGGGGACGGTTGAACACTGAAGCTTTCTTT
cdr3_aa: CASRGRLNTEAFF

j_call: TRBJ2-5
d_call: TRBD2
clone_size: once
v_call: TRBV11-3
cdr3_nt: TGTGCCAGCAGCCAGGGACTAGCCGACGGGGAGACCCAGTACTTC
cdr3_aa: CASSQGLADGETQYF

j_call: TRBJ1-1
d_call: -
clone_size: -
v_call: TRBV28
cdr3_nt: TGTGCCAGCAGCCTTCGTACCGGCAACACTGAAGCTTTCTTT
cdr3_aa: CASSLRTGNTEAFF

j_call: TRBJ2-3
d_call: -
clone_size: -
v_call: TRBV9
cdr3_nt: TGTGCCAGCAGCCCCCGACTAGGCACAGATACGCAGTATTTT
cdr3_aa: CASSPRLGTDTQYF